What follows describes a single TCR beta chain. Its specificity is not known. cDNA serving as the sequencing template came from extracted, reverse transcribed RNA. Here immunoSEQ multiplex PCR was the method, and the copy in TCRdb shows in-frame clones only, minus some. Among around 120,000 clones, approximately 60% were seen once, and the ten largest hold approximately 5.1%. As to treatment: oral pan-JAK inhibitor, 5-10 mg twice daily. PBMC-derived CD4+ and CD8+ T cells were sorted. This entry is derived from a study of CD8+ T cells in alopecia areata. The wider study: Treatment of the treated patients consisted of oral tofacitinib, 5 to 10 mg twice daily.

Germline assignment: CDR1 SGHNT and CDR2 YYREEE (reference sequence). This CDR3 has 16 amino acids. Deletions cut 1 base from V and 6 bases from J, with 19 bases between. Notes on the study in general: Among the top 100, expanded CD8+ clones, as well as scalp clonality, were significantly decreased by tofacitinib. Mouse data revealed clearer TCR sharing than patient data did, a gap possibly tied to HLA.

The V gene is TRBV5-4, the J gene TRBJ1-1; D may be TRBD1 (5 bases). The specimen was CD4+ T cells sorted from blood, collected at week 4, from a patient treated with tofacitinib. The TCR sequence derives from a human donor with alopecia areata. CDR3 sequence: CASSLRSGGGVAEAFF. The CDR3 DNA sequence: TGTGCCAGCAGCTTGCGATCGGGAGGAGGGGTGGCTGAAGCTTTCTTT.